The entry below gives a single T cell receptor beta chain sequence along with its context. This entry is derived from a study of T cell clusters in autoimmune cytopenias. TRB amplification used 250 ng of peripheral blood genomic DNA. TRB was amplified by touch-down multiplex PCR, primer pools A and B combined. TCRdb derives one entry per CDR3 protein from the multiplex PCR reads, leaving out DNA. Here the sample table reports 9,500 to 12,000 distinct CDR3 sequences. The data also belong to a second study, concerning T cell repertoires in aging, cancer and after chemotherapy. That paper adds: Repeat sampling of healthy donors over several months to years showed clear clonal overlap. Untreated cancer patients had significantly lower blood TCR diversity than age-matched healthy donors. Median generation probability rose over the chemotherapy interval in each cancer cohort, suggesting rebound thymic output.

The TCR originated in a human donor in good health. Sequenced input: peripheral blood.

The CDR3 reads CASSPNRGQTTDTQYF. The chain links TRBV18 to TRBJ2-3. CDR1 and CDR2 (germline): KGHSH, LQKENI. The CDR3 is 16 residues long.